This T cell receptor (beta chain) was observed in a study of blood T cells in healthy people across ages. Primers used in a second PCR of about 7 to 12 cycles were a sample-barcoded 5' primer and a J-beta primer mix. TCRdb recomputed calls from the 5' RACE reads with MiXCR, one row per CDR3 protein. The table lists around 970,000 distinct CDR3 sequences, roughly 50% of them singletons. The CDR3 spans 12 residues. V lost 3 bases, J lost 8 bases, and 9 bases lay in between. In germline, CDR1 is SGHTA, CDR2 FQGNSA. The rearrangement uses TRBV7-2 and TRBJ2-3, with a possible D match to TRBD2 (6 bases). Material: blood. This receptor was taken from a woman aged 60-75 years in good health. The CDR3 region is CASSFPAGTQYF. The CDR3 DNA sequence: TGTGCCAGCAGCTTTCCAGCGGGTACGCAGTATTTT.